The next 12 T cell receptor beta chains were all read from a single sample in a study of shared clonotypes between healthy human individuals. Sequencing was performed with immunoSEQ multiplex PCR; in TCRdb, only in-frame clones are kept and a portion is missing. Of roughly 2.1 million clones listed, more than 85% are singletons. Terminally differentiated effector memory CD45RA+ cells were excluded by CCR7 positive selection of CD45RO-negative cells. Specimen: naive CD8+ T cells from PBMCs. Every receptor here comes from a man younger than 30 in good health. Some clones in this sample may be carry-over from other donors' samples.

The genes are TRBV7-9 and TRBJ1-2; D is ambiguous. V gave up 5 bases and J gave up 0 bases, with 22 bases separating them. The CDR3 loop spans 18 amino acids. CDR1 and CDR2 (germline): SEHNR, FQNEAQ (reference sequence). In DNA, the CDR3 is TGTGCCAGCAGCCCACTCACGACATTTCCCGTTCCTAACTATGGCTACACCTTC. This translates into CASSPLTTFPVPNYGYTF.

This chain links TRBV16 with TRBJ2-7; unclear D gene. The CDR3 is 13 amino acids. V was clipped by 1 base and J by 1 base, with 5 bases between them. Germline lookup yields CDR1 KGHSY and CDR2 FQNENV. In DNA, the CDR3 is TGTGCCAGCAGCCAATTGGGGTCCTACGAGCAGTACTTC. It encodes CASSQLGSYEQYF.

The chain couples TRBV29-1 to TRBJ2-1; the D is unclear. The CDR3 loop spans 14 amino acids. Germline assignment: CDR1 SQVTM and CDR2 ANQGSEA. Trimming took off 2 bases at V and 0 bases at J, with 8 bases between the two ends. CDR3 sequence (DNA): TGCAGCGTTGAACAAGAGAGCTCCTACAATGAGCAGTTCTTC. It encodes CSVEQESSYNEQFF.

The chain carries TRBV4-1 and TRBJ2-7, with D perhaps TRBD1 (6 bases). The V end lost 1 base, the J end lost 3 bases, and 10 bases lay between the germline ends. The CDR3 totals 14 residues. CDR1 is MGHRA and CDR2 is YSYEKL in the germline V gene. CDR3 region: CASSQGGTFYEQYF. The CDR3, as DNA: TGCGCCAGCAGCCAAGGAGGGACATTCTACGAGCAGTACTTC.

The CDR3 DNA follows: TGTGCCAGCAGCGACCGGGACACCATTGGGACCCAGTACTTC. Translated, it gives CASSDRDTIGTQYF. V usage is TRBV7-9 and J usage is TRBJ2-5, with D possibly TRBD1 on 6 matching bases. Germline CDR1 reads SEHNR; CDR2 reads FQNEAQ (reference sequence). CDR3 length: 14 residues. V shed 5 bases and J shed 7 bases, with 17 bases lying between them.

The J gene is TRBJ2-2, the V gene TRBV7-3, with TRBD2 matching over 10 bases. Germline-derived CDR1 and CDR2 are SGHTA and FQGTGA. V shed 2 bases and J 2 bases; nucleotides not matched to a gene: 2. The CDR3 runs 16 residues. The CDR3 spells CASSLLAGENTGELFF. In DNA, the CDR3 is TGTGCCAGCAGCTTACTAGCGGGAGAAAACACCGGGGAGCTGTTTTTT.

The CDR3 region is CASSLDRTDQPQHF. CDR3 DNA sequence: TGTGCCAGCAGCTTAGATCGAACAGATCAGCCCCAGCATTTT. The chain couples TRBV11-2 to TRBJ1-5; D uncertain. The CDR3 spans 14 residues. V was pared by 0 bases and J by 5 bases, with 8 bases between. The germline V gene has CDR1 SGHAT and CDR2 FQNNGV.

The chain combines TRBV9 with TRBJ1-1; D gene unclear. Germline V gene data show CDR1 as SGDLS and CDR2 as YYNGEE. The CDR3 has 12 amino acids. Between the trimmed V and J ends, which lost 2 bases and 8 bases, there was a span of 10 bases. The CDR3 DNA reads TGTGCCAGCAGCGTTGGCGGAAAGGAAGCTTTCTTT. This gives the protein CASSVGGKEAFF.

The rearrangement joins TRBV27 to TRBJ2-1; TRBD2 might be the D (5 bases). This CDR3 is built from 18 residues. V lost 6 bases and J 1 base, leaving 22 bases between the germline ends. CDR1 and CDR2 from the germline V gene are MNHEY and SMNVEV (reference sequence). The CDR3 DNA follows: TGTGCCAGCAGCGGTAGGCTAGCAAATGTAGAGTCCTACAATGAGCAGTTCTTC. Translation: CASSGRLANVESYNEQFF.

CDR3 nucleotide sequence: TGCAGCGTCCCCCCTAGCGGAGCGCCCCATGAGCAGTTCTTC. Its translation is CSVPPSGAPHEQFF. The chain carries TRBV29-1 and TRBJ2-1, with TRBD2 matching over 7 bases. The V segment lost 6 bases and the J segment 8 bases; nucleotides outside the gene matches: 13. The CDR3 extends over 14 amino acids. CDR1 and CDR2 (germline): SQVTM, ANQGSEA.

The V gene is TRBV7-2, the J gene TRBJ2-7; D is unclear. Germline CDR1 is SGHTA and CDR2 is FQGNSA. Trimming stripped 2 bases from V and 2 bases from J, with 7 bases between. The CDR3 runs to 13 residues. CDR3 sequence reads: CASSLLETYEQYF. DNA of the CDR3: TGTGCCAGCAGCTTACTGGAGACCTACGAGCAGTACTTC.

CDR3 sequence (DNA): TGTGCCAGCAGCTTAGGTGTTGGGGGGGTGCCTGAGCAGTTCTTC. This translates into CASSLGVGGVPEQFF. The J gene is TRBJ2-1, the V gene TRBV7-9, with TRBD2 matching 7 bases. The CDR3 covers 15 residues. After removal of 1 base from V and 9 bases from J, the junction contained 9 bases not matched to a gene. CDR1 and CDR2 from the germline V gene are SEHNR and FQNEAQ (reference sequence).